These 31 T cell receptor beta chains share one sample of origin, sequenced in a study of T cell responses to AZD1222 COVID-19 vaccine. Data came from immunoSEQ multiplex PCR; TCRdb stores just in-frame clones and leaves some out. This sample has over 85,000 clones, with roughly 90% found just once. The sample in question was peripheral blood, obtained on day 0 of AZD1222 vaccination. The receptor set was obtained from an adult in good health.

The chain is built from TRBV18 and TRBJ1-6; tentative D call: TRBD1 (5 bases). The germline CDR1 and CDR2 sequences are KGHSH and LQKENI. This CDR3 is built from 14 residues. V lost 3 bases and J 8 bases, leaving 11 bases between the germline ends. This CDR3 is CASSPAGKDSPLHF. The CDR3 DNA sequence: TGTGCCAGCTCACCTGCAGGGAAGGATTCACCCCTCCACTTT.

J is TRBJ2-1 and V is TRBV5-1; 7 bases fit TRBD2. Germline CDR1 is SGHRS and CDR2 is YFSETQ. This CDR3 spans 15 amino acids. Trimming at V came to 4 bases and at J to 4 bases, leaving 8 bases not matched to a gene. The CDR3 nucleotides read TGCGCCAGCAGCGCACTTGGCGGGGGTTACAATGAGCAGTTCTTC. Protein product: CASSALGGGYNEQFF.

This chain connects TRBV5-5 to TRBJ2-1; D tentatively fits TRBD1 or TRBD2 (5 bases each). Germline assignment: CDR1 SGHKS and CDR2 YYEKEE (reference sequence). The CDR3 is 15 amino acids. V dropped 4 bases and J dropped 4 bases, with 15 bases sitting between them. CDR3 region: CASSRDEPAYNEQFF. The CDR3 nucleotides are TGTGCCAGCAGCCGGGACGAACCAGCATACAATGAGCAGTTCTTC.

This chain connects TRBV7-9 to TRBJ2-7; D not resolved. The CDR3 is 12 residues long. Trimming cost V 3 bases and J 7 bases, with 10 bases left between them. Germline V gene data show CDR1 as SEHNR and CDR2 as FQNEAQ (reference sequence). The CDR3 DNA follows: TGTGCCAGCAGCTTGTTCAGCTCAGAGCAGTACTTC. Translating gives CASSLFSSEQYF.

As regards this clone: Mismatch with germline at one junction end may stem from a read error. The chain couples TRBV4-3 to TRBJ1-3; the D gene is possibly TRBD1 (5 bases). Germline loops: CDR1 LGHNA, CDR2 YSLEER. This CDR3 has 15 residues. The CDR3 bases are TGCGCCAGCAGCCAAGACTTCAGGGCTGGAGACACCATATATTTT. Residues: CASSQDFRAGDTIYF.

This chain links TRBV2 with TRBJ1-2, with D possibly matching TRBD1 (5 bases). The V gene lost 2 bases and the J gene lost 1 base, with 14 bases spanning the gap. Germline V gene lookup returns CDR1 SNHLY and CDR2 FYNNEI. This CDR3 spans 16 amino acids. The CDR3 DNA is TGTGCCAGCAGTGAAACAGGCACTAACTATAACTATGGCTACACCTTC. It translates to CASSETGTNYNYGYTF. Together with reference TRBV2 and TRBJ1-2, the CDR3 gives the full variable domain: EPEVTQTPSHQVTQMGQEVILRCVPISNHLYFYWYRQILGQKVEFLVSFYNNEISEKSEIFDDQFSVERPDGSNFTLKIRSTKLEDSAMYFCASSETGTNYNYGYTFGSGTRLTVV.

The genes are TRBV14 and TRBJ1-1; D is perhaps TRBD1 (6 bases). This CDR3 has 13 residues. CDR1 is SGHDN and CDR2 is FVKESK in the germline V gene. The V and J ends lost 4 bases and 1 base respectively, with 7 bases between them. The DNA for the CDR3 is TGTGCCAGCAGCCGACAGGAGAACACTGAAGCTTTCTTT. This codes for CASSRQENTEAFF.

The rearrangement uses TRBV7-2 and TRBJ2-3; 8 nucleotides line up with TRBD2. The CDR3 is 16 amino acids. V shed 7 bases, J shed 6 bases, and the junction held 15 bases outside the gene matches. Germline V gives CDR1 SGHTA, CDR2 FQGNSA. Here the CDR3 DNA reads TGTGCCAGCACCCCACCCTCGGCTAGCGGGTGGGATACGCAGTATTTT. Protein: CASTPPSASGWDTQYF.

The CDR3 bases are TGTGCCAGCAGACCTGAACGTGGAGATCGGATCTTT. It yields the protein CASRPERGDRIF. The J gene is TRBJ1-1, the V gene TRBV21-1. TRBV21-1 is tagged as a pseudogene. The CDR3 has 12 residues.

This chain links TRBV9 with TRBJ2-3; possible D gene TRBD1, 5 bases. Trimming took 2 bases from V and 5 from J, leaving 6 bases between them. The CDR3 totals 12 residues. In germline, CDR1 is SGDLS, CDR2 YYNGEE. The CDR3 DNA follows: TGTGCCAGCAGCGTTCAGGGAGATACGCAGTATTTT. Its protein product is CASSVQGDTQYF.

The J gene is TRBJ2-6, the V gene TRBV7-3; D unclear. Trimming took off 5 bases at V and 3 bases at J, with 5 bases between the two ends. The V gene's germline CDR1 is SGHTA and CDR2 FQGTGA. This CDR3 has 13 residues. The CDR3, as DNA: TGTGCCAGCAGCGTCGGTGGGGCCAACGTCCTGACTTTC. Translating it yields CASSVGGANVLTF.

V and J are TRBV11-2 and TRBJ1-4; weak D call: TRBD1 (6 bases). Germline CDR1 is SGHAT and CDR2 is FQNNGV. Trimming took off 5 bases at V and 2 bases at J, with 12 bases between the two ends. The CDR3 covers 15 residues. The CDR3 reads CASSPQGDTNEKLFF. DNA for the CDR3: TGTGCCAGCAGCCCACAGGGAGATACTAATGAAAAACTGTTTTTT.

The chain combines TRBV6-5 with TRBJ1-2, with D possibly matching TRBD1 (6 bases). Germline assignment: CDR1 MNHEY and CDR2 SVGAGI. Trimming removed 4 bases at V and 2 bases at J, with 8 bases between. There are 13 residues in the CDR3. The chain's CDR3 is CASSSGANYGYTF. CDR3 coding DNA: TGTGCCAGCAGTTCAGGGGCCAACTATGGCTACACCTTC.

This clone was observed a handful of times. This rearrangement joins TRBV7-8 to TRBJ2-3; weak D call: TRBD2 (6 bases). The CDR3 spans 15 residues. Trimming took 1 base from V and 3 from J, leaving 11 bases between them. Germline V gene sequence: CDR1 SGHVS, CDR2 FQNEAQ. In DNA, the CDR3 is TGTGCCAGCAGCTTAGAACGGGGGAGGACAGATACGCAGTATTTT. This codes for CASSLERGRTDTQYF.

CDR3: CASSSRQGLNTGELFF. CDR3 sequence (DNA): TGTGCCAGCAGCTCTCGACAGGGACTAAACACCGGGGAGCTGTTTTTT. V is TRBV7-6 and J is TRBJ2-2; D may be TRBD1 or TRBD2 (7 bases each). CDR3 length equals 16 residues. Germline V gene data show CDR1 as SGHVS and CDR2 as FNYEAQ. The germline V and J ends were trimmed by 4 bases and 2 bases, with 14 bases remaining between them.

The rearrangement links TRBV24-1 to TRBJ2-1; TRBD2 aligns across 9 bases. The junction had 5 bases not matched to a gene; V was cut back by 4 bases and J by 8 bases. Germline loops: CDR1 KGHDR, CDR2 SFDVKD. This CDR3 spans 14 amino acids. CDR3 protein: CATSDSLAGDEQFF. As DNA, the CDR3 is TGTGCCACCAGTGACTCATTAGCGGGAGATGAGCAGTTCTTC.

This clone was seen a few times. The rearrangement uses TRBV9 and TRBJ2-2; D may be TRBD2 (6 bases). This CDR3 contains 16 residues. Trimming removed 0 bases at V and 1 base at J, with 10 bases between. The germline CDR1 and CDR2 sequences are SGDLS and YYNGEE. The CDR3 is CASSVEVGGNTGELFF. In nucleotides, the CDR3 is TGTGCCAGCAGCGTAGAGGTCGGGGGGAACACCGGGGAGCTGTTTTTT.

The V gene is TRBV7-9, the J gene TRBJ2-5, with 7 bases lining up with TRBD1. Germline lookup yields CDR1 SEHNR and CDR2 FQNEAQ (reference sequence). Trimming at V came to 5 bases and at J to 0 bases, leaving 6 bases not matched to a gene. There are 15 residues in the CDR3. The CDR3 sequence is CASSPGGPYQETQYF. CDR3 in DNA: TGTGCCAGCAGCCCAGGGGGTCCGTACCAAGAGACCCAGTACTTC. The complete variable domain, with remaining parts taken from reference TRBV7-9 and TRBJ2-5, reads DTGVSQNPRHKITKRGQNVTFRCDPISEHNRLYWYRQTLGQGPEFLTYFQNEAQLEKSRLLSDRFSAERPKGSFSTLEIQRTEQGDSAMYLCASSPGGPYQETQYFGPGTRLLVL.

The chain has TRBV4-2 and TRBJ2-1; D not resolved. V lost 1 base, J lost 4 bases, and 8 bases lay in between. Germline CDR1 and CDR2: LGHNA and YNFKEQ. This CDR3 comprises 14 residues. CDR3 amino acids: CASSQVDTYNEQFF. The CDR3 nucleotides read TGTGCCAGCAGCCAAGTCGACACTTACAATGAGCAGTTCTTC.

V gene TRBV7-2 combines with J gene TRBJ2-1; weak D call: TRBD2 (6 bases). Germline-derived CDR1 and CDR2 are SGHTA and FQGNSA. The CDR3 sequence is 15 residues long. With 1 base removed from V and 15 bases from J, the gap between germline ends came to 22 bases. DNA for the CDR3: TGTGCCAGCAGCTTAGTGCTAGCGTCAGGTAGTGGAAGGTTCTTC. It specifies CASSLVLASGSGRFF.

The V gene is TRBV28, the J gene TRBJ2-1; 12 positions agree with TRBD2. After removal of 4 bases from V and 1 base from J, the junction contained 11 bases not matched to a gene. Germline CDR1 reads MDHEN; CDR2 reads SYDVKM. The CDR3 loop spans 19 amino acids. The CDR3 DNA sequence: TGTGCCAGCAGTTCACTAACCCCTAGCGGGAGGGATTCCTACAATGAGCAGTTCTTC. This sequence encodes CASSSLTPSGRDSYNEQFF.

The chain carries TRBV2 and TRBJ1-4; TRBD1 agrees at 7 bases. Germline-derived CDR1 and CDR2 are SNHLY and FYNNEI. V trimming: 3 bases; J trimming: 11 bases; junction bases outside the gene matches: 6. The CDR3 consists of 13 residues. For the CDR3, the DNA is TGTGCCAGCAGTGACATGGGACAGTGGAAACTGTTTTTT. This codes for CASSDMGQWKLFF.

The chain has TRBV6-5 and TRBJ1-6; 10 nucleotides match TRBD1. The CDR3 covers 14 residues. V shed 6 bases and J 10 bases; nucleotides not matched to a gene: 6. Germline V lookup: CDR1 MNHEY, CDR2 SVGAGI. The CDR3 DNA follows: TGTGCCAGCAGGGCCGGGACAGGGGACTCACCCCTCCACTTT. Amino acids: CASRAGTGDSPLHF.

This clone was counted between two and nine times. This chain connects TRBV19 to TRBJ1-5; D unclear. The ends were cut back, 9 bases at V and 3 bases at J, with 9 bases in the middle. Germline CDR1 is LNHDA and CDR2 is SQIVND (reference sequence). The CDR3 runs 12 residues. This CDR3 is CASGPYNQPQHF. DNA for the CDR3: TGTGCCAGCGGGCCTTACAATCAGCCCCAGCATTTT.

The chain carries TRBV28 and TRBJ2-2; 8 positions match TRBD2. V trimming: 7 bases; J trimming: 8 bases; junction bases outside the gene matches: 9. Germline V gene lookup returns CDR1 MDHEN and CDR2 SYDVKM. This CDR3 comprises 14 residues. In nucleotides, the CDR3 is TGTGCCAGCATTTCGGGAGGGCCAGCGGGGGAGCTGTTTTTT. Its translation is CASISGGPAGELFF.

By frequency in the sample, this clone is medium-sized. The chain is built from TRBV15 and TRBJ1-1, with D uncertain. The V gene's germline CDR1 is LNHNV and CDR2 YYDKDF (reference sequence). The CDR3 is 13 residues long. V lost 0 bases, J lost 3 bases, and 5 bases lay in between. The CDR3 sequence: CATSRDPHTEAFF. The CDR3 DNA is TGTGCCACCAGCAGAGATCCCCACACTGAAGCTTTCTTT.

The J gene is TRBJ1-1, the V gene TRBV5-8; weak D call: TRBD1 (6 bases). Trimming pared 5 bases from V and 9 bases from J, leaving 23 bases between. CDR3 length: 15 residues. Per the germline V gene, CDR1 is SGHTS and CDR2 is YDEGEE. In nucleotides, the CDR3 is TGTGCCAGCAGAAGACACAGGGTGTGGGGTCTCCAAGCTTTCTTT. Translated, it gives CASRRHRVWGLQAFF.

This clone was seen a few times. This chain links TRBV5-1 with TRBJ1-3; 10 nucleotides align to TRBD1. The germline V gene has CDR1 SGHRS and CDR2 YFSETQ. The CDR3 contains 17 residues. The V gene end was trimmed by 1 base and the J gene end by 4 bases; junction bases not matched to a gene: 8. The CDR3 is CASSLLGDRGPGNTIYF. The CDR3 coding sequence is TGCGCCAGCAGCTTGTTGGGCGACAGGGGGCCAGGAAACACCATATATTTT.

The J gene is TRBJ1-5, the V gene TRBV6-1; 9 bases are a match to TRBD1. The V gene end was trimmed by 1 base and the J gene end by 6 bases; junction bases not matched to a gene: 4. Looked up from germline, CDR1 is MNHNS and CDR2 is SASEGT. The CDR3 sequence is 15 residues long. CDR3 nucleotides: TGTGCCAGCAGTGAAGTAGGACAGGGGTTTCAGCCCCAGCATTTT. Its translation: CASSEVGQGFQPQHF.

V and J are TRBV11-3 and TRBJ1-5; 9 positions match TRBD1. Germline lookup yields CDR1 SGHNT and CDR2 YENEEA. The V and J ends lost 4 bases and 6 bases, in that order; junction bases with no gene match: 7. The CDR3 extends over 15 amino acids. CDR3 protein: CASSSGQGLVQPQHF. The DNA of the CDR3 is TGTGCCAGCAGCTCGGGACAGGGACTCGTTCAGCCCCAGCATTTT.

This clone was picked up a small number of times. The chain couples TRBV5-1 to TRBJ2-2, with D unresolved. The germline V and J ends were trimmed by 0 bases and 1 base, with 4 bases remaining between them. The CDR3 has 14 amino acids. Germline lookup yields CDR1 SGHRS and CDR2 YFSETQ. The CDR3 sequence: CASSLGGNTGELFF. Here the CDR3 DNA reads TGCGCCAGCAGCTTGGGGGGGAACACCGGGGAGCTGTTTTTT.